These T cell receptor beta chains were read from a single sample in a study of control samples from healthy donors and cancer patients. Sequencing used immunoSEQ multiplex PCR; TCRdb keeps in-frame clones, though not all of them. The sample has about 150,000 clones, roughly 90% seen once; the top ten hold roughly 5%. Sequenced input: blood. The receptors originated from a young man in good health. The CDR3 runs from the conserved cysteine through the conserved F or W. The order of the fields is V gene, D gene, clone size, J gene, CDR3 DNA, CDR3 protein. A D gene is named only where the DNA matches it firmly. Not every row has a clone size; where given, it reads once, few, many or a size class.

V: TRBV18
D: -
size: -
J: TRBJ1-1
DNA: TGTGCCAGCTCATCGGACAGAGCCATGAACACTGAAGCTTTCTTT
CDR3: CASSSDRAMNTEAFF

V: TRBV7-3
D: -
size: once
J: TRBJ2-6
DNA: TGTGCCAGCAGCTTAACTAGGGACTCTGGGGCCAACGTCCTGACTTTC
CDR3: CASSLTRDSGANVLTF

V: TRBV7-3
D: -
size: -
J: TRBJ2-3
DNA: TGTGCCAGCAGCTTCGGTAGCTCCGGAGATACGCAGTATTTT
CDR3: CASSFGSSGDTQYF

V: TRBV2
D: TRBD2
size: -
J: TRBJ2-7
DNA: TGTGCCAGCAGGGACGGGGGGTTTGAGCAGTACTTC
CDR3: CASRDGGFEQYF

V: TRBV7-2
D: -
size: -
J: TRBJ1-1
DNA: TGTGCCAGCAGCTTCACTTATGGGAACACTGAAGCTTTCTTT
CDR3: CASSFTYGNTEAFF

V: TRBV14
D: TRBD2
size: -
J: TRBJ2-7
DNA: TGTGCCAGCAGCCAGTTTGGCGGGAGTCTCTACGAGCAGTACTTC
CDR3: CASSQFGGSLYEQYF

V: TRBV7-2
D: -
size: few
J: TRBJ2-7
DNA: TGTGCCAGCAGCTTAGACCTGGGTTACGAGCAGTACTTC
CDR3: CASSLDLGYEQYF

V: TRBV3-1/TRBV3-2
D: -
size: -
J: TRBJ2-7
DNA: TGTGCCAGCAGCGTTAGCGACTACGAGCAGTACTTC
CDR3: CASSVSDYEQYF

V: TRBV14
D: -
size: -
J: TRBJ2-5
DNA: TGTGCCAGCAGCCAAGCACGATCTAGACAGGCGTGGGAGACCCAGTACTTC
CDR3: CASSQARSRQAWETQYF

V: TRBV7-9
D: TRBD1
size: once
J: TRBJ2-1
DNA: TGTGCCAGCAGCTTTGAGGGGCAAGGGGACAGGGTCCGGGAGCAGTTCTTC
CDR3: CASSFEGQGDRVREQFF

V: TRBV2
D: TRBD1
size: -
J: TRBJ1-5
DNA: TGTGCCAGCAGCCCGGGACAGGCTTTCAATCAGCCCCAGCATTTT
CDR3: CASSPGQAFNQPQHF

V: TRBV5-6
D: -
size: -
J: TRBJ1-4
DNA: TGTGCCAGCAGCTTACAAGGACCGGCTGAAAAACTGTTTTTT
CDR3: CASSLQGPAEKLFF

V: TRBV18
D: -
size: -
J: TRBJ2-1
DNA: TGTGCCAGCTCACCGAGAAGGGGGGGCAGTTACAATGAGCAGTTCTTC
CDR3: CASSPRRGGSYNEQFF

V: TRBV10-3
D: -
size: -
J: TRBJ2-7
DNA: TGTGCCACCACCGGAGGGGGGGACAGGTCCCACGAGCAGTACTTC
CDR3: CATTGGGDRSHEQYF

V: TRBV7-9
D: -
size: -
J: TRBJ2-7
DNA: TGTGCCAGCAGCTCCAGGTACGAGCAGTACTTC
CDR3: CASSSRYEQYF

V: TRBV5-1
D: -
size: -
J: TRBJ2-7
DNA: TGCGCCAGCAGCTTCTCGGACCCCGGTGACGAGCAGTACTTC
CDR3: CASSFSDPGDEQYF

V: TRBV5-6
D: -
size: -
J: TRBJ1-2
DNA: TGTGCCAGCAGCCCAGGTCGGGGCGGCTACACCTTC
CDR3: CASSPGRGGYTF

V: TRBV15
D: -
size: -
J: TRBJ2-7
DNA: TGTGCCACCAGCACCATACAGGCCTTGAGCTCCTACGAGCAGTACTTC
CDR3: CATSTIQALSSYEQYF

V: TRBV6-6
D: TRBD2
size: -
J: TRBJ2-7
DNA: TGTGCCAGCAGTGGACTAGCGGGCCCTTCCTACGAGCAGTACTTC
CDR3: CASSGLAGPSYEQYF

V: TRBV7-9
D: -
size: -
J: TRBJ2-1
DNA: TGTGCCAGCAGCTCCGCTGAGAGCTCCTACAATGAGCAGTTCTTC
CDR3: CASSSAESSYNEQFF

V: TRBV7-6
D: TRBD1
size: -
J: TRBJ1-3
DNA: TGTGCCAGCAGCCAGGACAGGAGCTCTGGAAACACCATATATTTT
CDR3: CASSQDRSSGNTIYF

V: TRBV4-3
D: -
size: few
J: TRBJ2-3
DNA: TGCGCCAGCAGCCAAGAAGCGAGCGGGTTCACAGATACGCAGTATTTT
CDR3: CASSQEASGFTDTQYF

V: TRBV5-5
D: -
size: once
J: TRBJ1-4
DNA: TGTGCCAGCAGCTTCAGGGCAACTAATGAAAAACTGTTTTTT
CDR3: CASSFRATNEKLFF

V: TRBV7-6
D: -
size: -
J: TRBJ1-1
DNA: TGTGCCAGCAGCCCTGCATGGACGGGGAACACTGAAGCTTTCTTT
CDR3: CASSPAWTGNTEAFF

V: TRBV27
D: -
size: -
J: TRBJ1-5
DNA: TGTGCCAGCGGATTAAAGTTTGGGCCCCAGCATTTT
CDR3: CASGLKFGPQHF

V: TRBV19
D: -
size: -
J: TRBJ2-7
DNA: TGTGCCAGTAGTATGAGTGGGGGGCCATACGAGCAGTACTTC
CDR3: CASSMSGGPYEQYF

V: TRBV9
D: -
size: -
J: TRBJ1-1
DNA: TGTGCCAGCAGCGTAGGGGGGCAAGGTGACACTGAAGCTTTCTTT
CDR3: CASSVGGQGDTEAFF

V: TRBV6-6
D: TRBD2
size: -
J: TRBJ2-7
DNA: TGTGCCAGCAGTCCGACGGGGACTAGCGGGAAATCGTACGAGCAGTACTTC
CDR3: CASSPTGTSGKSYEQYF

V: TRBV5-4
D: -
size: -
J: TRBJ2-4
DNA: TGTGCCAGCAGCGAGTCAGGGGCAGTGCGGATTCAGTACTTC
CDR3: CASSESGAVRIQYF

V: TRBV6-1
D: -
size: -
J: TRBJ1-5
DNA: TGTGCCAGCAGTGACCCCAGTCGCGATCAGCCCCAGCATTTT
CDR3: CASSDPSRDQPQHF

V: TRBV29-1
D: TRBD2
size: -
J: TRBJ2-2
DNA: TGCAGCGTTGAGATGGGCGGGAGAGGGACCGGGGAGCTGTTTTTT
CDR3: CSVEMGGRGTGELFF

V: TRBV12-5
D: TRBD2
size: -
J: TRBJ2-7
DNA: TGTGCTAGTGGTTTCTGGACTAGCGGGAGCTTC
CDR3: CASGFWTSGSF

V: TRBV2
D: -
size: -
J: TRBJ2-5
DNA: TGTGCCAGCAGCCAGGGAGAGACCCAGTACTTC
CDR3: CASSQGETQYF

V: TRBV19
D: -
size: -
J: TRBJ1-5
DNA: TGTGCCAGTAGTAGACAGTTGATGGGGCAGCCCCAGCATTTT
CDR3: CASSRQLMGQPQHF

V: TRBV7-9
D: -
size: -
J: TRBJ2-3
DNA: TGTGCCAGCAGCTTAGATGTGAGGTCGAGCGGGAGCACAGATACGCAGTATTTT
CDR3: CASSLDVRSSGSTDTQYF